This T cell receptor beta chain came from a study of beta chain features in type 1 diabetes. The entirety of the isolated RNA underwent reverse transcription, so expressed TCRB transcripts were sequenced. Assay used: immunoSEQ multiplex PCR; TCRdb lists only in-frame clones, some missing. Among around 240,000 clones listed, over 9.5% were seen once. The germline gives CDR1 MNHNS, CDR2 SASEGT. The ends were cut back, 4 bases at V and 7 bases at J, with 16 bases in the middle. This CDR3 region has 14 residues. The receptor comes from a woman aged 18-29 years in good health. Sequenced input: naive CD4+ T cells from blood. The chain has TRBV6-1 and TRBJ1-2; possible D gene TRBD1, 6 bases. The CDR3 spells CASSGGQPESGYTF. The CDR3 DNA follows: TGTGCCAGCAGTGGTGGACAGCCCGAATCTGGCTACACCTTC.